This note documents a single T cell receptor (beta chain) sequence. The antigen this receptor binds is unknown. Base-call qualities are not available, and no considerably larger clone is one nucleotide away. The CDR3, cysteine through phenylalanine, is 13 amino acids long. Only the CDR3 DNA stays, 39 bases, in frame from base 1. For CDR1 and CDR2, the germline V gene lists ENHRY and SYGVKD. The germline V end is reduced by 8 bases and the J end by 1 base; junction bases left unmatched: 4. Libraries were prepared through 5' RACE. Instrument on record: Illumina HiSeq 2500. A second 7 to 11 cycle PCR used a sample-barcoded 5' primer and a J-beta primer mix. Each TCR beta cDNA molecule received a unique molecular identifier from a template-switch 5' adaptor carrying 12 random nucleotides. Each sample yielded at least 2.5 million CDR3-containing paired-end reads. All of the RNA was converted into first-strand cDNA using the Mint cDNA synthesis kit, with a TRBC-specific oligonucleotide serving as the primer. Following uracil-DNA glycosylase treatment, a first 18-cycle PCR with universal primers M1SS and BC2_uni_R was performed on all cDNA. In the paper's pipeline: Each sample was normalized by randomly selecting 1 million high-quality reads, each carrying a distinct molecular identifier. Instead of being binned into consensus sequences, reads that shared molecular identifiers were thrown out. CDR3 identification, clonotype clustering and error correction used MiTCR with a Q25 quality threshold and the strictest error-elimination algorithm. A nonparametric unseen species model with Euler transformation was used to estimate lower-bound total TCR beta diversity. TCRdb handled the public reads itself, with Q25 trimming in fastp and clone calling in MiXCR, and kept productive beta chains. Entries are consolidated by CDR3 protein sequence, retaining the most common genes and DNA. TCRdb, not the original authors, processed these V and J calls. This sample lists over 950,000 distinct CDR3 sequences; roughly 47% were detected once. Jointly, the top ten make up about a fifth of the sample.

This entry is derived from a study of blood T cells in healthy people across ages (dated by TCRdb to the mid-2010s). For the wider study: In model experiments, template switching captured about one uniquely barcoded TCR beta cDNA molecule for every two T cells. The study measured age-related changes in TCR beta repertoire diversity using deep sequencing normalized with unique cDNA molecular identifiers. Four age groups were formed from the donors: young (average approximately 17 years), middle-aged (approximately 41), aged (over 55) and long-lived (about 80). To avoid experimental bias, donors of different ages were spread randomly across the sequencing lanes. Two additional independent replicas of 1 million unique cDNA reads from the same blood draw were analyzed for two donors (one aged 18 to 30 and one aged 80 or older). Beyond this particular receptor, the publication reports: Estimates of total diversity based on one million sequenced T cells were regarded as lower bounds and as underestimates. Bulk unsorted PBMC profiling prevented conclusive comparison of naive and antigen-experienced compartments. Compared with the aged group, the long-lived group had more naive CD4+ T cells, fewer expanded clones and increased TCR diversity, a pattern suggesting age selection. As age increased, observed TCR beta diversity per million T cells dropped in a roughly linear way, and a significant reduction was already evident by age roughly 36. Because donor CMV infection status was unknown, age-related changes in expanded clonotypes were potentially confounded. A strong correlation was found between observed TCR beta diversity and the percentage of naive T cells measured by flow cytometry.

Systemically healthy Caucasian individuals from Russia, approximately 39 in total and aged about 6 to 95 years, were included as donors. Each donor gave about 11 milliliters of peripheral blood, drawn into EDTA-treated Vacutainer tubes. Ficoll-Paque density-gradient centrifugation was used to isolate PBMCs, with at least 7 million obtained per sample. Trizol reagent was used to extract total RNA from PBMCs, with at least 5.5 micrograms per sample. For every donor, flow cytometry on a PBMC aliquot measured the percentage of naive CD45RAhigh/CD27high T cells. Sequenced sample: blood. The V and J genes are TRBV10-3 and TRBJ1-1, and 7 bases in between align with TRBD1. The TCR was taken from a woman aged 55-69 years in good health. Read as DNA, the sequence is TGTGCCATCCGGGACAGACCGAACACTGAAGCTTTCTTT. This translates into CAIRDRPNTEAFF.